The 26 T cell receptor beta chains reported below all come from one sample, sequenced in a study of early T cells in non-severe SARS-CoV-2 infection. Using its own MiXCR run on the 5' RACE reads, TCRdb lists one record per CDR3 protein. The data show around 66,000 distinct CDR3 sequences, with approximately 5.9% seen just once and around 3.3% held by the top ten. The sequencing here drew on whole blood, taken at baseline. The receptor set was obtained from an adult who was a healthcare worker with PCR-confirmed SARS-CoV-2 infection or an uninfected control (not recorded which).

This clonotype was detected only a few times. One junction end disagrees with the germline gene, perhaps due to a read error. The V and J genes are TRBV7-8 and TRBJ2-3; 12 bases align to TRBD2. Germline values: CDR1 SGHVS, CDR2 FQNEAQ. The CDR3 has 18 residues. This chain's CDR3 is CASSLARTSGARTDTQYF. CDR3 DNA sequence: TGTGCCAGCAGCCTAGCCCGGACTAGCGGGGCCCGCACAGATACGCAGTATTTT.

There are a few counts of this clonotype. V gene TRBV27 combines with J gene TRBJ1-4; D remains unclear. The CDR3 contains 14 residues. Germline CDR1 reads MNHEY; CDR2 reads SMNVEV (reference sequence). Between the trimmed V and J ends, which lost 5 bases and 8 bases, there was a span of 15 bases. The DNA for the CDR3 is TGTGCCAGCAGTCCCACGTCCGAAGGAGAAAAACTGTTTTTT. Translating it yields CASSPTSEGEKLFF.

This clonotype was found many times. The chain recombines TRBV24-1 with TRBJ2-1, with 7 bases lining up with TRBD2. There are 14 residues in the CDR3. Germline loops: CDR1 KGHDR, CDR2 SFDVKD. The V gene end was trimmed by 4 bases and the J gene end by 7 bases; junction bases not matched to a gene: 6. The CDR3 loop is CATSDEVGRNEQFF. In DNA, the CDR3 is TGTGCCACCAGTGACGAAGTCGGGAGGAATGAGCAGTTCTTC.

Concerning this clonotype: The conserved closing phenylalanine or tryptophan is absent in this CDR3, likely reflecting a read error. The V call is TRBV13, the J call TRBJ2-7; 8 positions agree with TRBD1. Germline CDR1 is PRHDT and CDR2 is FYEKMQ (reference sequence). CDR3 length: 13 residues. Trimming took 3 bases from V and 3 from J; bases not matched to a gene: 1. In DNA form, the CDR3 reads TGTGCCAGCAGCTTTGGACAGGGCTACGAGCAGTACTCC. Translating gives CASSFGQGYEQYS.

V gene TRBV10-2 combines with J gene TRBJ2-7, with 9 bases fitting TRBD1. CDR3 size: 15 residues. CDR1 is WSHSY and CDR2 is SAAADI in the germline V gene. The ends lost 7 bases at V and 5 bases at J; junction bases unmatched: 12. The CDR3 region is CASNIPGQGDHEQYF. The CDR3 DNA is TGCGCCAGCAATATCCCGGGACAGGGTGACCACGAGCAGTACTTC.

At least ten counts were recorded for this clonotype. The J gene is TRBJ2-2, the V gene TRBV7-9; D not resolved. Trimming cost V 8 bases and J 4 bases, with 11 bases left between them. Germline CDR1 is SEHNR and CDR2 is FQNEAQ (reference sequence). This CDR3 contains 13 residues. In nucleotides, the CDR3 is TGTGCCAGCTTCGCGCCATCCACCGGGGAGCTGTTTTTT. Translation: CASFAPSTGELFF.

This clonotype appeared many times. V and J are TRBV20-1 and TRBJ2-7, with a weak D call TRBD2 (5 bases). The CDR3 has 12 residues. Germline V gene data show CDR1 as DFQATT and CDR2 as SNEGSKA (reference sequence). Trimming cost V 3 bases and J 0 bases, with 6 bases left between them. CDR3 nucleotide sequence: TGCAGTGCTAGTGGGAGCTCCTACGAGCAGTACTTC. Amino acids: CSASGSSYEQYF.

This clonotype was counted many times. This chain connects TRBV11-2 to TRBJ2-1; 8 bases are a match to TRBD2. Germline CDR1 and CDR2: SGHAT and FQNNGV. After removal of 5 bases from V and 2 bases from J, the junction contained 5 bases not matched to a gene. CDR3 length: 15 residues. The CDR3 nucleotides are TGTGCCAGCAGCACCGGGGGGGCCACCTACAATGAGCAGTTCTTC. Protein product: CASSTGGATYNEQFF.

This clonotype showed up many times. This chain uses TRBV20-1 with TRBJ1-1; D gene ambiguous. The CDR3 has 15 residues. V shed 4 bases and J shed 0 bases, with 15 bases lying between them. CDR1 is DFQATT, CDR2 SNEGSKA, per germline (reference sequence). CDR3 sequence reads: CSAMVWASMNTEAFF. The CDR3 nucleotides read TGCAGTGCTATGGTCTGGGCTTCCATGAACACTGAAGCTTTCTTT.

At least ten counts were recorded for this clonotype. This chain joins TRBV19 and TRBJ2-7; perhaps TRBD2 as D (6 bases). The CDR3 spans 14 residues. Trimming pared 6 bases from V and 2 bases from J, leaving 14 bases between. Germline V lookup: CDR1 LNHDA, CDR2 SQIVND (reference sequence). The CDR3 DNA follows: TGTGCCAGTAGCCCCGGGGGTATCACCTACGAGCAGTACTTC. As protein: CASSPGGITYEQYF.

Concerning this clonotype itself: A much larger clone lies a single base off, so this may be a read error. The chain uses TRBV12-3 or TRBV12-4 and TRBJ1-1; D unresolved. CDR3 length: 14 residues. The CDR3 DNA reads TGTGCCAGCAGTTTGTCCTCTGGGGTCTCTGAAGCTCTCTTT. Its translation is CASSLSSGVSEALF.

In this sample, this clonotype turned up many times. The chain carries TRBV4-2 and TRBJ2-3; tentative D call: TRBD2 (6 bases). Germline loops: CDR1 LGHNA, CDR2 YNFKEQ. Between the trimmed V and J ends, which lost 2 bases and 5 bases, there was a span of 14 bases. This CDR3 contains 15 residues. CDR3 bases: TGTGCCAGCAGCCAATTTGGAGGGGACGGAGATACGCAGTATTTT. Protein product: CASSQFGGDGDTQYF.

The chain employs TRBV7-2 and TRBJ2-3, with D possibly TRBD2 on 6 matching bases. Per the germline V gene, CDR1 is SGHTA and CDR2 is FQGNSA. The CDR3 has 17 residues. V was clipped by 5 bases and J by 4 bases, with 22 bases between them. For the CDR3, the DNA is TGTGCCAGCAGCCTACTAATGGAGACTAGAAGCCCAGATACGCAGTATTTT. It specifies CASSLLMETRSPDTQYF.

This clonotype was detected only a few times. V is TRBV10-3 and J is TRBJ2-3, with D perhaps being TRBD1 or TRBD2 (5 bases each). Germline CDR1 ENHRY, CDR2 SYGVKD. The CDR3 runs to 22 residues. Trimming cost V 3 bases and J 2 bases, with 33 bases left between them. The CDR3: CAISDFPPSTRRSLGDTDTQYF. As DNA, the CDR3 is TGTGCCATCAGTGATTTCCCACCTTCCACTAGGAGGTCTCTAGGGGACACAGATACGCAGTATTTT.

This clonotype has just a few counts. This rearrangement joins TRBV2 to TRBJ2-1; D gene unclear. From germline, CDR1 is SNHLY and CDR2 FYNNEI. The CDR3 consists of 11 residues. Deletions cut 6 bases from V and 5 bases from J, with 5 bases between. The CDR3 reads CASRPDNEQFF. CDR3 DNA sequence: TGTGCCAGCAGGCCCGACAATGAGCAGTTCTTC.

The CDR3: CASSLSMGETQYF. DNA of the CDR3: TGCGCCAGCAGCTTGTCTATGGGGGAGACCCAGTACTTC. The chain carries TRBV5-1 and TRBJ2-5; no firm D call. Germline CDR1 SGHRS, CDR2 YFSETQ. Trimming took off 1 base at V and 5 bases at J, with 9 bases between the two ends. The CDR3 runs 13 residues.

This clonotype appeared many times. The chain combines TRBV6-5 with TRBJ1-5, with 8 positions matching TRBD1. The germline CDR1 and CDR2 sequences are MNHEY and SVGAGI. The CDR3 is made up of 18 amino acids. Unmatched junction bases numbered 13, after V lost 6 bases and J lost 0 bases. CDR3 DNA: TGTGCCAGCAGCCCCAGGCGGACAGGGACCCCTAGCAATCAGCCCCAGCATTTT. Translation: CASSPRRTGTPSNQPQHF.

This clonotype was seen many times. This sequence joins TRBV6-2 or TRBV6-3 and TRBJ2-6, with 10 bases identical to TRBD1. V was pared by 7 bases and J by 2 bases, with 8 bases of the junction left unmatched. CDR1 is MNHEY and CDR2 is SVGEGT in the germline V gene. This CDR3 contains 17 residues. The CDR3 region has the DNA TGTGCCAGCACCACGGGACAGGGGAAAGCTGGGGCCAACGTCCTGACTTTC. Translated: CASTTGQGKAGANVLTF.

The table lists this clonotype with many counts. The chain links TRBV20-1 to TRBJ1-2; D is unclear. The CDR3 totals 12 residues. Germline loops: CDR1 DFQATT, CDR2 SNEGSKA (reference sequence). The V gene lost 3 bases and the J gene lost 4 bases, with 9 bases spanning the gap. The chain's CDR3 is CSASEKSYGYTF. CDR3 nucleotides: TGCAGTGCTAGTGAGAAAAGCTATGGCTACACCTTC.

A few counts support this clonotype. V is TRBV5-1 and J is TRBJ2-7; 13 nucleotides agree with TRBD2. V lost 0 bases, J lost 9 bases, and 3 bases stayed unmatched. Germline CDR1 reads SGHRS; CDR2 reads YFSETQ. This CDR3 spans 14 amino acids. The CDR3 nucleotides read TGCGCCAGCAGCTTGGTACTAGCGGGAGGGGTGCAGTACTTC. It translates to CASSLVLAGGVQYF.

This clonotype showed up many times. The CDR3 loop is CASSGDYLNEQFF. The CDR3 DNA follows: TGTGCCAGCAGCGGGGACTACCTCAATGAGCAGTTCTTC. This sequence joins TRBV9 and TRBJ2-1; 7 positions match TRBD2. Germline V gene data show CDR1 as SGDLS and CDR2 as YYNGEE. V was clipped by 3 bases and J by 6 bases; unmatched bases: 3. CDR3 size: 13 residues.

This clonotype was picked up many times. The CDR3 region has the DNA TGTGCCTGGAGCGTGGGGGAGTTTACTGAAGCTTTCTTT. This encodes CAWSVGEFTEAFF. The J gene is TRBJ1-1, the V gene TRBV30; D perhaps matches TRBD1 (5 bases). CDR1 and CDR2 from the germline V gene are GTSNPN and SVGIG (reference sequence). V lost 3 bases, J lost 5 bases, and 13 bases lay in between. The CDR3 is made up of 13 amino acids.

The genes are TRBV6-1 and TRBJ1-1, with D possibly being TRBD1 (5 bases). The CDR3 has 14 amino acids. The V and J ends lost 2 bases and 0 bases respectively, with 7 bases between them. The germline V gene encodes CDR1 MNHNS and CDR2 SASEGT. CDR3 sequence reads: CASSEKGLNTEAFF. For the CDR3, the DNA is TGTGCCAGCAGTGAAAAGGGGCTGAACACTGAAGCTTTCTTT.

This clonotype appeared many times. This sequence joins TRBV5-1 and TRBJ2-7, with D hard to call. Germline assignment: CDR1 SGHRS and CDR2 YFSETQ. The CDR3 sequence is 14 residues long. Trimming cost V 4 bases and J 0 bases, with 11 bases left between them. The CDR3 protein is CASSPRDGSYEQYF. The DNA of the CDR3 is TGCGCCAGCAGCCCCCGTGACGGCTCCTACGAGCAGTACTTC.

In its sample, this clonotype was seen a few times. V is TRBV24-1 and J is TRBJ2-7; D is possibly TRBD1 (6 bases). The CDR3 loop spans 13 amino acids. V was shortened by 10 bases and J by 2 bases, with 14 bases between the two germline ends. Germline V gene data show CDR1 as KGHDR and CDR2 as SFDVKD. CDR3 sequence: CATSPGDPYEQYF. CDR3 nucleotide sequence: TGTGCCACGAGTCCAGGGGACCCCTACGAGCAGTACTTC.

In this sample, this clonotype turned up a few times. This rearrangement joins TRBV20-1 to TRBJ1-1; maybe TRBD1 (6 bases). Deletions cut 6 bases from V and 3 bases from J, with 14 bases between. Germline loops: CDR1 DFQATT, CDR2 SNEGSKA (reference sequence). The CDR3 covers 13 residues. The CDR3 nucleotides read TGCAGTGCCCTTCGGGGGGCCGACACTGAAGCTTTCTTT. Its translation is CSALRGADTEAFF.